The clone carrying this T cell receptor beta chain is labeled as medium-sized. What it recognizes is unknown. The data were taken from a study of T-cell reconstitution after alpha-beta-depleted transplantation in children. Whole-study findings and limits: After one year, T-cell counts and TCRbeta diversity mostly came from new T cells. There were some patients whose high TCRbeta diversity at day 60 came from surviving recipient T cells and thymic progenitors. Where alpha-beta T cells came from about two months after transplant was reportedly several hundred expanded graft clones.

This CDR3 contains 15 residues. V shed 3 bases and J 0 bases; nucleotides not matched to a gene: 5. TCRbeta library construction was performed incorporating unique molecular identifiers. MiXCR, applied by TCRdb to the PCR reads, yields one record per CDR3 protein. The table includes several thousand distinct CDR3 sequences, about 30% detected once. The receptor's source is a boy younger than two who had a stem cell transplant for SCID, so the T cells may come from the graft donor. The chain uses TRBV12-3 or TRBV12-4 and TRBJ2-7, with TRBD1 identical over 7 bases. This sample comprised peripheral blood, obtained 60 days after TCRalphabeta/CD19-depleted stem cell transplant. Here the CDR3 DNA reads TGTGCCAGCAGTTTGGGCAGGGGGATCTCCTACGAGCAGTACTTC. Protein: CASSLGRGISYEQYF.